Below are 29 T cell receptor beta chains sequenced from a single sample in a study of regulatory T cells in long-lasting Graves disease. The TCR beta library used iRepertoire HTBI primers with Arm-PCR amplification of CDR3. A single record per CDR3 protein comes from TCRdb applying MiXCR to the multiplex PCR reads. The data show a few hundred thousand distinct CDR3 sequences, 10% to 15% seen once. Sample time point: newly diagnosed GD, antithyroid drugs for less than 3 months. The TCR library was prepared using RNA isolated from PBMCs. Another study also made use of these data, one on T cells in Graves' hyperthyroidism and ophthalmopathy.

The input for sequencing was peripheral blood mononuclear cells (PBMCs), taken at new diagnosis, from a patient treated with antithyroid drugs. The receptors come from a woman under 30 with Graves disease.

This clonotype was counted ten times or more. The chain couples TRBV7-9 to TRBJ2-7; D tentatively reads TRBD1 or TRBD2 (7 bases each). In germline, CDR1 is SEHNR, CDR2 FQNEAQ (reference sequence). V was clipped by 5 bases and J by 7 bases, with 21 bases between them. The CDR3 spans 15 residues. CDR3 coding DNA: TGTGCCAGCAGCGACGAAGCAGGGGGGGAGTGGGAGCAGTACTTC. Translated, it gives CASSDEAGGEWEQYF.

This clonotype was seen ten or more times. The rearrangement uses TRBV20-1 and TRBJ1-5, with D hard to call. The V and J ends lost 2 bases and 0 bases respectively, with 8 bases between them. CDR1 and CDR2 from the germline V gene are DFQATT and SNEGSKA (reference sequence). The CDR3 spans 14 residues. CDR3 nucleotides: TGCAGTGCTAGAAACCTGTATAGCAATCAGCCCCAGCATTTT. Its translation is CSARNLYSNQPQHF.

This clonotype was seen more than once but under ten times. The rearrangement uses TRBV6-5 and TRBJ2-3, with 9 positions matching TRBD2. From germline, CDR1 is MNHEY and CDR2 SVGAGI. The ends lost 2 bases at V and 1 base at J; junction bases unmatched: 10. The CDR3 loop spans 18 amino acids. The CDR3 DNA reads as TGTGCCAGCAGTTACCCACGTCGACTAGCGGTAGGCACAGATACGCAGTATTTT. It specifies CASSYPRRLAVGTDTQYF.

CDR3 sequence (DNA): TGTGCCAGCAGGGTCCGGGGGAATGAGCAGTTCTTC. This translates into CASRVRGNEQFF. V and J are TRBV12-3 or TRBV12-4 and TRBJ2-1, with a weak D call TRBD2 (6 bases). The V gene lost 6 bases and the J gene lost 7 bases, with 10 bases spanning the gap. There are 12 residues in the CDR3.

This clonotype was detected many times. J is TRBJ1-1 and V is TRBV2; D is possibly TRBD1 (5 bases). Germline-derived CDR1 and CDR2 are SNHLY and FYNNEI. The CDR3 contains 15 residues. Trimming took off 5 bases at V and 5 bases at J, with 18 bases between the two ends. The CDR3 is CASSQGDRAQTEAFF. The CDR3 nucleotides are TGTGCCAGCAGTCAAGGGGACCGAGCGCAGACTGAAGCTTTCTTT.

This clonotype occurred a few times. CDR3 sequence: CASSLALGRGPGTDTQYF. The CDR3 DNA is TGTGCCAGCAGCTTAGCGCTCGGCAGGGGACCGGGCACAGATACGCAGTATTTT. The chain uses TRBV7-2 and TRBJ2-3, with D perhaps TRBD1 (6 bases). This CDR3 region has 18 residues. V dropped 0 bases and J dropped 1 base, with 17 bases sitting between them. The germline V gene has CDR1 SGHTA and CDR2 FQGNSA.

This clonotype was counted ten times or more. The chain uses TRBV6-1 and TRBJ2-1; no clear D. The CDR3 is made up of 12 amino acids. With 4 bases removed from V and 6 bases from J, the gap between germline ends came to 7 bases. Per germline, CDR1 MNHNS and CDR2 SASEGT. The CDR3: CASSGRFNEQFF. As DNA, the CDR3 is TGTGCCAGCAGTGGACGGTTCAATGAGCAGTTCTTC.

The CDR3 loop reads CASSWEDGSGELFF. CDR3 nucleotides: TGTGCCAGCAGCTGGGAAGATGGGTCCGGGGAGCTGTTTTTT. The V gene is TRBV5-6, the J gene TRBJ2-2; D gene ambiguous. The length of the CDR3 is 14 residues. Between the trimmed V and J ends, which lost 3 bases and 6 bases, there was a span of 12 bases. The germline CDR1 and CDR2 sequences are SGHDT and YYEEEE.

Note on this clonotype: A much larger clonotype is one base distant, so this may be a read error. The chain employs TRBV14 and TRBJ1-2; tentatively, D is TRBD1 (5 bases). CDR1 is SGHDN, CDR2 FVKESK, per germline. This CDR3 spans 14 amino acids. CDR3 in amino acids: CASSQDLTAYGCTF. The CDR3 coding sequence is TGTGCCAGCAGCCAAGATCTGACAGCCTATGGCTGCACCTTC.

At least ten counts were recorded for this clonotype. The chain recombines TRBV5-1 with TRBJ2-2, with 7 positions matching TRBD2. V gave up 6 bases and J gave up 5 bases; unmatched junction bases: 10. Germline CDR1 is SGHRS and CDR2 is YFSETQ. There are 15 residues in the CDR3. The CDR3 spells CASTLAGVQTGELFF. DNA of the CDR3: TGCGCCAGCACGCTGGCGGGAGTACAGACCGGGGAGCTGTTTTTT.

This clonotype was counted ten times or more. V usage is TRBV2 and J usage is TRBJ1-1; 8 nucleotides line up with TRBD1. V shed 7 bases, J shed 4 bases, and the junction held 11 bases outside the gene matches. CDR3 length: 15 amino acids. CDR1 and CDR2 (germline): SNHLY, FYNNEI. CDR3 nucleotides: TGTGCCAGCACCGGACAGGGCCTGATAGTCACTGAAGCTTTCTTT. Protein sequence: CASTGQGLIVTEAFF.

This clonotype was recorded many times. V usage is TRBV6-2 or TRBV6-3 and J usage is TRBJ1-1; D might be TRBD1 (5 bases). Germline assignment: CDR1 MNHEY and CDR2 SVGEGT. The CDR3 sequence is 16 residues long. V was cut by 3 bases and J by 8 bases, with 22 bases left in between. The CDR3 coding sequence is TGTGCCAGCAGTTATAGAGGGGACCGTCCCCGAGCCGAAGCTTTCTTT. It encodes CASSYRGDRPRAEAFF.

This clonotype was seen repeatedly, ten times or more. The chain employs TRBV2 and TRBJ1-5; 10 positions match TRBD1. Germline CDR1 and CDR2: SNHLY and FYNNEI. V gave up 3 bases and J gave up 5 bases; unmatched junction bases: 1. The CDR3 is 14 residues long. Here the CDR3 reads CASSETGGHQPQHF. The CDR3 bases are TGTGCCAGCAGTGAGACAGGGGGCCATCAGCCCCAGCATTTT. Full variable domain (missing parts from reference TRBV2 and TRBJ1-5): EPEVTQTPSHQVTQMGQEVILRCVPISNHLYFYWYRQILGQKVEFLVSFYNNEISEKSEIFDDQFSVERPDGSNFTLKIRSTKLEDSAMYFCASSETGGHQPQHFGDGTRLSIL.

A few counts support this clonotype. CDR3 DNA sequence: TGTGCCAGCAGCTTACGCCGGGACAGGGGGGACAATGAGCAGTTCTTC. Residues: CASSLRRDRGDNEQFF. The V gene is TRBV9, the J gene TRBJ2-1; TRBD1 aligns across 11 bases. Germline values: CDR1 SGDLS, CDR2 YYNGEE. After removal of 4 bases from V and 5 bases from J, the junction contained 8 bases not matched to a gene. The CDR3 has 16 residues.

The table lists this clonotype with many counts. The chain recombines TRBV18 with TRBJ1-1; 7 nucleotides line up with TRBD1. Germline lookup yields CDR1 KGHSH and CDR2 LQKENI. Trimming took 5 bases from V and 6 from J; bases not matched to a gene: 12. This CDR3 comprises 15 residues. The CDR3: CASSAPGQRGAEAFF. The CDR3 nucleotides are TGTGCCAGCTCAGCCCCGGGACAGCGGGGCGCTGAAGCTTTCTTT.

This clonotype was observed a few times. A much larger clone lies a single base off, so this may be a read error. The V gene is TRBV10-3, the J gene TRBJ2-1; 7 bases are shared with TRBD1. The germline gives CDR1 ENHRY, CDR2 SYGVKD. This CDR3 has 15 residues. The CDR3 sequence: CAISEPQGPVNGQFF. Here the CDR3 DNA reads TGTGCCATCAGTGAACCACAGGGGCCCGTCAATGGGCAGTTCTTC.

This clonotype was recorded at least ten times. CDR3 sequence reads: CSARTGGKDEQFF. CDR3 DNA sequence: TGCAGTGCTAGAACAGGGGGAAAAGATGAGCAGTTCTTC. The rearrangement links TRBV20-1 to TRBJ2-1; 8 bases align to TRBD1. The CDR3 length is 13 residues. From germline, CDR1 is DFQATT and CDR2 SNEGSKA (reference sequence). V shed 2 bases and J 8 bases; nucleotides not matched to a gene: 5.

The chain links TRBV6-2 or TRBV6-3 to TRBJ1-5; 7 bases match TRBD1. This CDR3 spans 20 amino acids. The germline V gene encodes CDR1 MNHEY and CDR2 SVGEGT. V lost 0 bases, J lost 0 bases, and 14 bases stayed unmatched. The CDR3 reads CASSYSSEKGATYSNQPQHF. The CDR3 bases are TGTGCCAGCAGTTACTCGAGTGAAAAGGGGGCGACCTATAGCAATCAGCCCCAGCATTTT.

In regard to this clonotype: It is likely a read error: a sequence one base away is far more abundant. This rearrangement joins TRBV28 to TRBJ2-4, with D possibly matching TRBD2 (5 bases). The CDR3 loop spans 13 amino acids. Germline-derived CDR1 and CDR2 are MDHEN and SYDVKM. The V end was cut by 7 bases, the J end by 13 bases, with 20 bases between. The CDR3 region has the DNA TGTGCCAGCATGCGAGGGCCGGGGAATGAGCAGTACTTC. Its protein product is CASMRGPGNEQYF.

This clonotype was found once. A much more abundant neighbour one base away suggests this may be a read error. The chain uses TRBV25-1 and TRBJ2-1; D remains unclear. V was clipped by 2 bases and J by 0 bases, with 11 bases between them. Germline lookup yields CDR1 MGHDK and CDR2 SYGVNS. This CDR3 has 16 residues. The CDR3 here is CASSEACKSSYNEQFF. The CDR3 DNA follows: TGTGCCAGCAGTGAAGCCTGCAAGAGCTCCTACAATGAGCAGTTCTTC.

This clonotype was seen ten or more times. The V and J genes are TRBV7-6 and TRBJ1-5; D call uncertain. Germline-derived CDR1 and CDR2 are SGHVS and FNYEAQ. Trimming removed 5 bases at V and 7 bases at J, with 15 bases between. The CDR3 has 14 amino acids. The CDR3 DNA is TGTGCCAGCAGCCGAGAGGCGGGTTACCAGCCCCAGCATTTT. Translation gives CASSREAGYQPQHF. Supplemented by reference TRBV7-6 and TRBJ1-5, the full variable domain reads GAGVSQSPRYKVTKRGQDVALRCDPISGHVSLYWYRQALGQGPEFLTYFNYEAQQDKSGLPNDRFSAERPEGSISTLTIQRTEQRDSAMYRCASSREAGYQPQHFGDGTRLSIL.

A remark on this clonotype: This likely reflects a read error, since a far larger clone is one base away. The chain uses TRBV11-1 and TRBJ2-3; TRBD2 agrees at 12 bases. The J call may be in error: the DNA end matches TRBJ2-5 better. Germline-derived CDR1 and CDR2 are SGHAT and FQDESV (reference sequence). There are 16 residues in the CDR3. For the CDR3, the DNA is TGTGCCAGCGGACTAGCGGGGAAGTTAATCGGGGAGGCCCAGTACTTC. Amino acids: CASGLAGKLIGEAQYF.

The V gene is TRBV6-8, the J gene TRBJ2-7, with D possibly TRBD2 on 6 matching bases. This CDR3 comprises 19 residues. V lost 6 bases, J lost 4 bases, and 31 bases lay in between. Germline V gene sequence: CDR1 MNHGY, CDR2 SAAAGT. As DNA, the CDR3 is TGTGCCAGCAGGCCGGCTCAAGACCGGGACTTCTACCCCCTTTACGAGCAGTACGTC. It encodes CASRPAQDRDFYPLYEQYV.

This clonotype was counted at least ten times. The V and J genes are TRBV20-1 and TRBJ2-1; TRBD2 aligns across 15 bases. The germline CDR1 and CDR2 sequences are DFQATT and SNEGSKA (reference sequence). V lost 1 base and J lost 2; bases outside the gene matches: 3. This CDR3 has 17 amino acids. In DNA, the CDR3 is TGCAGTGCTAGAGGGACTAGCGGGGGGGCTGCCTACAATGAGCAGTTCTTC. This sequence encodes CSARGTSGGAAYNEQFF.

This clonotype was observed many times. The V and J genes are TRBV5-5 and TRBJ1-1; maybe TRBD1 (6 bases). V lost 4 bases and J lost 5, with 27 bases in between. The CDR3 length is 18 residues. Germline V lookup: CDR1 SGHKS, CDR2 YYEKEE (reference sequence). CDR3 DNA: TGTGCCAGCAGCCTTTTAGTCTCCCTCAGGGCAAGGGGGACTGAAGCTTTCTTT. Its translation: CASSLLVSLRARGTEAFF.

This clonotype was recorded many times. The rearrangement links TRBV11-2 to TRBJ2-7; tentative D call: TRBD2 (6 bases). With 2 bases removed from V and 0 bases from J, the gap between germline ends came to 11 bases. The CDR3 covers 15 residues. Germline CDR1 and CDR2: SGHAT and FQNNGV. The CDR3 DNA sequence: TGTGCCAGCAGCTTAAACGTGGGGGGCTCCTACGAGCAGTACTTC. Encoded protein: CASSLNVGGSYEQYF.

This clonotype was detected ten times or more. The chain employs TRBV3-1 and TRBJ1-5; D unclear. There are 14 residues in the CDR3. CDR1 LGHDT and CDR2 YNNKEL come from the germline V gene (reference sequence). With 4 bases removed from V and 7 bases from J, the gap between germline ends came to 14 bases. CDR3: CASSPREGRQPQHF. The CDR3 region has the DNA TGTGCCAGCAGCCCCCGGGAGGGTAGGCAGCCCCAGCATTTT.

This clonotype was seen ten or more times. The chain has TRBV28 and TRBJ2-7; D possibly corresponds to TRBD1 (5 bases). This CDR3 spans 14 amino acids. CDR1 MDHEN and CDR2 SYDVKM come from the germline V gene. V lost 6 bases and J lost 2, with 14 bases in between. The CDR3 spells CASSLLDSPYEQYF. CDR3 coding DNA: TGTGCCAGCAGCCTACTTGACAGCCCCTACGAGCAGTACTTC.

V and J are TRBV19 and TRBJ1-4; D possibly corresponds to TRBD1 (5 bases). CDR1 and CDR2 (germline): LNHDA, SQIVND (reference sequence). Trimming shortened V by 3 bases and J by 5 bases, and 22 bases separated the two germline ends. The CDR3 runs 18 residues. CDR3 bases: TGTGCCAGTAGTATTTTCCCGGGGCCTATCGGAGGGAATGAAAAACTGTTTTTT. Its protein product is CASSIFPGPIGGNEKLFF.